This T cell receptor (beta chain) was sequenced for a study of blood T cell repertoires in COVID-19. The wider study: The United States, Italy and Spain provided the acute and convalescent COVID-19 samples.

Data came from immunoSEQ multiplex PCR; TCRdb stores just in-frame clones and leaves some out. The sample includes 100,000 to 150,000 clones, over 75% of them seen just once. This CDR3 comprises 13 residues. Germline V gene data show CDR1 as SNHLY and CDR2 as FYNNEI. V lost 5 bases and J 1 base, leaving 8 bases between the germline ends. The sample was peripheral blood. The clonotype comes from a man between 60 and 70 years old with acute or convalescent COVID-19. The gene calls are TRBV2 and TRBJ1-2; a weak D match, TRBD1 (6 bases). The CDR3 here is CASSSDSNYGYTF. CDR3 DNA: TGTGCCAGCAGTTCGGACAGTAACTATGGCTACACCTTC.